This paragraph covers one T cell receptor (beta chain) sequence. No antigen is known for it. Distinct nucleotide sequences in the sample also encode this CDR3. The entry originates in a study of shared clonotypes between healthy human individuals. Study-wide results and caveats: In general, naive subsets displayed greater estimated richness than memory subsets did.

Donors comprised healthy HIV-negative adults lacking recent acute infections or vaccinations. This CDR3 has 14 amino acids. Per germline, CDR1 SGDLS and CDR2 YYNGEE. V shed 0 bases and J shed 2 bases, with 9 bases lying between them. Each sorted subset replicate got 200 ng genomic DNA, roughly 33,000 genomes. Libraries were prepared by immunoSEQ multiplex PCR; TCRdb keeps only in-frame clonotypes and omits some of them. The table lists fewer than 1.6 million clones, less than 99% of them singletons. The chain uses TRBV9 and TRBJ2-7; perhaps TRBD1 as D (5 bases). The source material was naive CD4+ T cells sorted from blood. Regarding subset: CD45RA+ positively selected. This sequence was found in a man aged 25 to 45 in good health. As DNA, the CDR3 is TGTGCCAGCAGCGTAGCCGGACACCCCTACGAGCAGTACTTC. Translated: CASSVAGHPYEQYF.